This section outlines one TCR beta chain sequence together with its context. Its specificity is not known. The entry originates in a study of chemoradiotherapy in HPV16-positive cancers. Across the study: A couple of HPV16-positive patients' cells yielded candidate HPV-specific clones and common motifs. Broader study findings: During treatment, candidate HPV-specific clones and E7-related motifs expanded in tumor. Only a couple of HPV16-positive patients supplied the functional HPV-specificity definition.

The V gene end was trimmed by 5 bases and the J gene end by 3 bases; junction bases not matched to a gene: 11. There are 16 residues in the CDR3. Germline CDR1 and CDR2: LNHDA and SQIVND (reference sequence). The table came from immunoSEQ multiplex PCR; TCRdb's copy has only in-frame clones and leaves some out. The sample contains 25,000 to 35,000 clones, about 91% of which appear only once. The chain employs TRBV19 and TRBJ1-1, with 8 bases matching TRBD1. This TCR was recovered from a human donor with HPV-associated anogenital cancer. The specimen comprised blood, sampled from a patient who underwent chemoradiotherapy. CDR3 nucleotides: TGTGCCAGTAGTCGCCGGCAGGGGGCGGCGTACACTGAAGCTTTCTTT. It is translated as CASSRRQGAAYTEAFF.